This is a list of T cell receptor beta chains from one sample in a study of Graves' ophthalmopathy and Graves' hyperthyroidism. TCRdb used MiXCR to reprocess the multiplex PCR reads, holding one entry per CDR3 protein. Seen here are 300,000 to 500,000 distinct CDR3 sequences, just over 15% observed once, and the top ten hold roughly 7%. The sequenced sample was peripheral blood. All receptors come from a woman under 30 with stable Graves' hyperthyroidism. CDR3s include the opening cysteine and the closing phenylalanine or tryptophan. The D gene is left open where the match is weak. Clone size is not always given. Where it is, it says once, few, many or a class for expanded clones.

j_gene: TRBJ1-1; d_gene: NA; abundance: many; v_gene: TRBV6-1; CDR3nt: TGTGCCAGCAGCCCGGGCAGCTTCGATAACACTGAAGCTTTCTTT; CDR3aa: CASSPGSFDNTEAFF
j_gene: TRBJ1-5; d_gene: NA; abundance: many; v_gene: TRBV20-1; CDR3nt: TGCAGTGTCGCCGGACGCGGTCGGCAGCCCCAGCATTTT; CDR3aa: CSVAGRGRQPQHF
j_gene: TRBJ2-1; d_gene: NA; abundance: NA; v_gene: TRBV20-1; CDR3nt: TGCAGTGCTAGTGGTGGGACTGAGAAAAACATTCAGTTCTTC; CDR3aa: CSASGGTEKNIQFF
j_gene: TRBJ1-1; d_gene: NA; abundance: many; v_gene: TRBV29-1; CDR3nt: TGCAGCGTTGAACCGGGGAACACTGAAGCTTTCTTT; CDR3aa: CSVEPGNTEAFF
j_gene: TRBJ2-2; d_gene: NA; abundance: NA; v_gene: TRBV19; CDR3nt: TGTGCCAGTGGGGATAGGAACACCGGGGAGCTGTTTTTT; CDR3aa: CASGDRNTGELFF
j_gene: TRBJ2-7; d_gene: TRBD2; abundance: many; v_gene: TRBV7-2; CDR3nt: TGTGCCAGCAGCTCTAGCGGGGAGCCCTACGAGCAGTACTTC; CDR3aa: CASSSSGEPYEQYF
j_gene: TRBJ1-1; d_gene: NA; abundance: NA; v_gene: TRBV6-4; CDR3nt: TGTGCCAGCAGTGACTCGGGGGGTCCCGGGGGCAACACTGAAGCTTTCTTT; CDR3aa: CASSDSGGPGGNTEAFF
j_gene: TRBJ2-6; d_gene: TRBD1; abundance: many; v_gene: TRBV11-2; CDR3nt: TGTGCCAGCAGCTATTTCGGGACAGGGAGCACTGGGGCCAACGTCCTGACTTTC; CDR3aa: CASSYFGTGSTGANVLTF
j_gene: TRBJ1-3; d_gene: TRBD1; abundance: NA; v_gene: TRBV28; CDR3nt: TGTGCCAGCAGTGCAAACGACAGGGTCTCTGGAAACACCATATATTTT; CDR3aa: CASSANDRVSGNTIYF
j_gene: TRBJ2-2; d_gene: NA; abundance: many; v_gene: TRBV7-3; CDR3nt: TGTGCCAGCAGCTTAACGTCGGGTCCCGGGGAGCTGTTTTTT; CDR3aa: CASSLTSGPGELFF
j_gene: TRBJ1-1; d_gene: NA; abundance: many; v_gene: TRBV12-3/TRBV12-4; CDR3nt: TGTGCCAGCAGCCAAACAGGGAAACTAGCTTTCTTT; CDR3aa: CASSQTGKLAFF
j_gene: TRBJ1-3; d_gene: NA; abundance: many; v_gene: TRBV19; CDR3nt: TGTGCCAGTAGTATACAATTGGACGGGAGCTCTGGAAACACCATATATTTT; CDR3aa: CASSIQLDGSSGNTIYF